A few counts support the clone carrying this T cell receptor (beta chain). The antigen is not known. This same CDR3 is encoded by further DNA sequences in the sample. The sample comes from a study of shared clonotypes between healthy human individuals. The V gene's germline CDR1 is SGHRS and CDR2 YFSETQ. The V and J ends lost 0 bases and 4 bases respectively, with 7 bases between them. The CDR3 is 14 residues long. Deep-level settings were used for running the assay. TCRdb's table, derived via immunoSEQ multiplex PCR, lists solely in-frame clones and lacks some. Among 550,000 to 600,000 clones, 98% were seen once, and the ten largest hold 0.3%. Naive CD8 cells were CD45RO-negative, positively selected for CCR7, excluding terminally differentiated effector memory CD45RA+ cells. Regarding the study as a whole: Sharing across four donors was highest in naive CD4 (around 5%) and lowest in memory CD8 (roughly 0.4%). The authors sampled blood alone, and tissue repertoires likely differ.

The receptor was isolated from a man aged 25 to 40 in good health. The chain is built from TRBV5-1 and TRBJ2-2, with D unresolved. Sequencing input: naive CD8+ T cells sorted from blood. CDR3 in DNA: TGCGCCAGCAGCTTGGAGGGTGGCACCGGGGAGCTGTTTTTT. Its protein product is CASSLEGGTGELFF.